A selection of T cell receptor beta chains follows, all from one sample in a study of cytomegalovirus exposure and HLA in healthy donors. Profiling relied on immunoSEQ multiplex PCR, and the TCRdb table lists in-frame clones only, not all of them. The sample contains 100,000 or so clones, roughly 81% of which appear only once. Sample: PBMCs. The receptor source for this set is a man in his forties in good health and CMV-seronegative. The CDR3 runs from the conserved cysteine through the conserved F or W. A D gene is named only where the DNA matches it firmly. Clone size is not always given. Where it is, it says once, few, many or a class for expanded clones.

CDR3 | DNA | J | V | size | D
CASSYLQDGELFF | TGTGCCAGCAGTTACTTACAGGACGGGGAGCTGTTTTTT | TRBJ2-2 | TRBV6-6 | - | -
CATSPRGGIGGGNEQFF | TGTGCCACCAGCCCCCGTGGGGGGATTGGAGGAGGGAATGAGCAGTTCTTC | TRBJ2-1 | TRBV15 | - | -
CASSDRQNQPQHF | TGCGCCAGCTCGGACAGGCAGAATCAGCCCCAGCATTTT | TRBJ1-5 | TRBV10-2 | few | TRBD1
CASSPGSGVNEQYF | TGTGCCAGCAGCCCCGGGTCGGGGGTTAACGAGCAGTACTTC | TRBJ2-7 | TRBV7-9 | - | -
CASSPLESNQPQHF | TGTGCCAGCTCACCATTAGAGAGCAATCAGCCCCAGCATTTT | TRBJ1-5 | TRBV18 | - | -
CASSPLSDTGELFF | TGTGCCAGCTCACCACTCAGCGACACCGGGGAGCTGTTTTTT | TRBJ2-2 | TRBV18 | once | -
CASSLRQGRLSGNTIYF | TGTGCCAGCAGCCTCAGACAGGGTCGACTCTCTGGAAACACCATATATTTT | TRBJ1-3 | TRBV13 | - | TRBD1
CATRRPGQDTEAFF | TGTGCCACCCGCCGTCCGGGACAGGATACTGAAGCTTTCTTT | TRBJ1-1 | TRBV19 | - | TRBD1
CATSRERQTRTGELFF | TGTGCCACCAGCAGAGAAAGACAGACCCGCACCGGGGAGCTGTTTTTT | TRBJ2-2 | TRBV15 | - | -
CATSVSLGAEQFF | TGTGCCACCAGCGTTAGCTTGGGAGCTGAGCAGTTCTTC | TRBJ2-1 | TRBV15 | - | -
CAWSPRGRGGQPQHF | TGTGCCTGGAGCCCCAGGGGCAGGGGCGGTCAGCCCCAGCATTTT | TRBJ1-5 | TRBV30 | - | -
CASSATGASNQPQHF | TGTGCCAGCAGCGCGACAGGGGCTAGCAATCAGCCCCAGCATTTT | TRBJ1-5 | TRBV11-2 | once | TRBD1
CASSLYTGGTEAFF | TGTGCCAGCAGCTTATACACAGGGGGCACTGAAGCTTTCTTT | TRBJ1-1 | TRBV7-9 | few | TRBD1
CSVEFGNYGYTF | TGCAGCGTTGAGTTCGGTAACTATGGCTACACCTTC | TRBJ1-2 | TRBV29-1 | - | -
CASSITGTGTGELFF | TGTGCCAGCAGCATAACCGGGACAGGCACCGGGGAGCTGTTTTTT | TRBJ2-2 | TRBV9 | - | TRBD1
CASSPRDRDEKLFF | TGTGCCAGCAGCCCCCGGGACAGGGATGAAAAACTGTTTTTT | TRBJ1-4 | TRBV4-2 | - | TRBD1
CASRIRPGTGGGGTDTQYF | TGTGCCAGTCGAATACGTCCCGGGACAGGGGGCGGAGGCACAGATACGCAGTATTTT | TRBJ2-3 | TRBV19 | - | TRBD1
CASSLAQGAGSPLHF | TGTGCCAGCAGTTTAGCCCAGGGGGCAGGTTCACCCCTCCACTTT | TRBJ1-6 | TRBV27 | - | TRBD1
CASSPGRQAGYGYTF | TGTGCCAGCTCACCAGGTCGACAGGCGGGCTATGGCTACACCTTC | TRBJ1-2 | TRBV18 | - | -
CASSWGVDTEAFF | TGTGCCAGCAGCTGGGGGGTTGACACTGAAGCTTTCTTT | TRBJ1-1 | TRBV7-2 | - | -
CASSVGGLNNEQYF | TGTGCCAGCTCAGTGGGAGGGTTAAATAACGAGCAGTACTTC | TRBJ2-7 | TRBV18 | few | TRBD2
CASTHHCVPQETQYF | TGTGCCAGCACCCATCACTGTGTGCCCCAAGAGACCCAGTACTTC | TRBJ2-5 | TRBV11-2 | - | -
CASSEGQGGVNTEAFF | TGTGCCAGCAGTGAGGGACAGGGAGGAGTGAACACTGAAGCTTTCTTT | TRBJ1-1 | TRBV2 | - | TRBD1
CASSSIRVDEQYF | TGTGCCAGCAGCTCTATCCGGGTGGACGAGCAGTACTTC | TRBJ2-7 | TRBV11-2 | - | -
CASSYSTDTDTQYF | TGTGCCAGCAGTTACTCGACAGACACAGATACGCAGTATTTT | TRBJ2-3 | TRBV6-6 | few | -
CASTPGQGVNSPLHF | TGTGCCAGCACCCCTGGACAGGGAGTAAATTCACCCCTCCACTTT | TRBJ1-6 | TRBV6-1 | - | TRBD1
CASSSRPDGAYNEQFF | TGTGCCAGCAGCTCCCGTCCCGACGGGGCCTACAATGAGCAGTTCTTC | TRBJ2-1 | TRBV7-4 | - | -
CASSLFPTGYNEQFF | TGTGCCAGCAGCTTATTTCCGACAGGGTACAATGAGCAGTTCTTC | TRBJ2-1 | TRBV7-2 | - | TRBD1
CASFDRDQNIQYF | TGTGCCAGCTTTGACAGGGACCAAAACATTCAGTACTTC | TRBJ2-4 | TRBV28 | - | TRBD1
CASSVEEGYSNEQFF | TGTGCCAGCAGCGTAGAGGAGGGATACAGCAATGAGCAGTTCTTC | TRBJ2-1 | TRBV9 | - | -